This T cell receptor beta chain is drawn from a study of blood T cell repertoires in COVID-19. Overall study context: Spain, Italy and the United States supplied samples that represented acute and convalescent COVID-19. T cells, B-cell-depleted T cells, or PBMCs provided the cDNA or gDNA that served as material.

CDR3 length: 19 residues. CDR1 is SGHVS, CDR2 FNYEAQ, per germline. Between the trimmed V and J ends, which lost 0 bases and 4 bases, there was a span of 24 bases. This clone has more than one count but fewer than ten. As originally analysed: How many nucleated cells were present was estimated from reference gene primer amplification. Only in-frame clones appear in the TCRdb table, and some are missing; sequencing was by immunoSEQ multiplex PCR. The DNA gave D and trimming, while V, J and clone size come from that table. In the table there are 180,000 or so clones, around 85% of which are singletons. This TCR was recovered from a human donor with active or convalescent COVID-19. The donor label of this sample is uncertain. The chain combines TRBV7-6 with TRBJ2-5; a possible D gene is TRBD2 (6 bases). Sequencing input: peripheral blood. CDR3 residues: CASSLAVLGGGSILETQYF. Here the CDR3 DNA reads TGTGCCAGCAGCTTAGCGGTTTTGGGCGGAGGGTCAATTTTAGAGACCCAGTACTTC.